Detailed here is one T cell receptor beta chain. Together with a sample-barcoded 5' primer, a J-beta primer mix was included in a second PCR lasting about 7 to 12 cycles. TCRdb itself ran the 5' RACE reads through MiXCR, one entry per CDR3 protein. The sample records roughly 1.6 million distinct CDR3 sequences, 34% being singletons. The CDR3 is 11 residues long. In germline, CDR1 is SGHDN, CDR2 FVKESK. The ends were cut back, 5 bases at V and 7 bases at J, with 7 bases in the middle. The sample is drawn from a study of blood T cells in healthy people across ages. V gene TRBV14 combines with J gene TRBJ2-3; D call uncertain. The sequence was obtained from a woman under 40 in good health. What was sequenced was blood. DNA for the CDR3: TGTGCCAGCAGCATAGGCCATACGCAGTATTTT. Translated, it gives CASSIGHTQYF.